This T cell receptor beta chain was profiled in a study of cytomegalovirus exposure and HLA in healthy donors. Primers: 60 Vbeta forward and 13 Jbeta reverse. Using immunoSEQ multiplex PCR, the repertoire was profiled, and TCRdb retains in-frame clones only, with some absent. The table lists approximately 100,000 clones, around 77% of them singletons. Germline CDR1 reads MNHNS; CDR2 reads SASEGT. The CDR3 spans 15 residues. This clone was seen just once. This clonotype was obtained from a man aged 40-49 years in good health and CMV-seropositive. Source material: PBMCs. V usage is TRBV6-1 and J usage is TRBJ2-5, with TRBD1 matching over 9 bases. With the DNA end fitting TRBJ2-7 better, the J assignment may be wrong. The CDR3 DNA reads TGTGCCAGCAGTGCTTGGACAGGGGCGACCTACGAGCAGTACTTC. Its translation: CASSAWTGATYEQYF.